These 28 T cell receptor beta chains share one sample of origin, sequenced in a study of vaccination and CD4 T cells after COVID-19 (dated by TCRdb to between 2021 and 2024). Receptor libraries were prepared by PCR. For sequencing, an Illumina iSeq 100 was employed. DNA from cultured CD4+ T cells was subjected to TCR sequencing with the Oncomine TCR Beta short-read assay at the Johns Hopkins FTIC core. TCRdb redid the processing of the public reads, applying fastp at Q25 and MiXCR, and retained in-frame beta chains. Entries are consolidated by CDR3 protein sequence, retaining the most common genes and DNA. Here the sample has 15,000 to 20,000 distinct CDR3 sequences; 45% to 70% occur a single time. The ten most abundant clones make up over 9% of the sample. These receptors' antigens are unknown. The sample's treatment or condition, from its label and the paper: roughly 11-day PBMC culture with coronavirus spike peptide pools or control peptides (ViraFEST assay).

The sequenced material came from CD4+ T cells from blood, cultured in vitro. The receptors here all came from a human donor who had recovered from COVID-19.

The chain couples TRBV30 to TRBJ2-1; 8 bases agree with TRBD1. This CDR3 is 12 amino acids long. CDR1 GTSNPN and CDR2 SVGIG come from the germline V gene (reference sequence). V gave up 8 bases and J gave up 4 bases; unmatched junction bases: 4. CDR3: CAHDRGYNEQFF. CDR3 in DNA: TGTGCCCATGACAGGGGATACAATGAGCAGTTCTTC. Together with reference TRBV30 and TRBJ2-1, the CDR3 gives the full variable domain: SQTIHQWPATLVQPVGSPLSLECTVEGTSNPNLYWYRQAAGRGLQLLFYSVGIGQISSEVPQNLSASRPQDRQFILSSKKLLLSDSGFYLCAHDRGYNEQFFGPGTRLTVL.

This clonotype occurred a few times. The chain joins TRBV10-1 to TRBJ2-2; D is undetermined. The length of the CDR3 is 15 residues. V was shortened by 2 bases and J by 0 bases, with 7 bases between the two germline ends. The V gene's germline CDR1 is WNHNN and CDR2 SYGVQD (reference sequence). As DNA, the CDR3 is TGCGCCAGCAGTGAGAGACGGGCGAACACCGGGGAGCTGTTTTTT. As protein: CASSERRANTGELFF.

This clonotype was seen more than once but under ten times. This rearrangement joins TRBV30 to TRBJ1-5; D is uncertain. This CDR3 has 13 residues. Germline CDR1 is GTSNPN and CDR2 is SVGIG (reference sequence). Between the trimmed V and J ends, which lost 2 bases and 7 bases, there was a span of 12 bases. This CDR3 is CAWSTAGGQPQHF. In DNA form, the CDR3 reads TGTGCCTGGAGTACGGCAGGAGGACAGCCCCAGCATTTT.

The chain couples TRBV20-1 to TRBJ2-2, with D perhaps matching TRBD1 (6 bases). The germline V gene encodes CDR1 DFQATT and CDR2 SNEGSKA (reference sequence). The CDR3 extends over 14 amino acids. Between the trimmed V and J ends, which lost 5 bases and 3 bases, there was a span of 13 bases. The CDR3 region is CSAPRTDHTGELFF. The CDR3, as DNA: TGCAGTGCTCCACGGACAGATCACACCGGGGAGCTGTTTTTT.

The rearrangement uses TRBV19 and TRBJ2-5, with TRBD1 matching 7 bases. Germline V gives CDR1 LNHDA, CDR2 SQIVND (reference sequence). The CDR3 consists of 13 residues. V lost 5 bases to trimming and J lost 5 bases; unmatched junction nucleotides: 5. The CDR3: CASSVQGSETQYF. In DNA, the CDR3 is TGTGCCAGTAGTGTACAGGGGTCGGAGACCCAGTACTTC.

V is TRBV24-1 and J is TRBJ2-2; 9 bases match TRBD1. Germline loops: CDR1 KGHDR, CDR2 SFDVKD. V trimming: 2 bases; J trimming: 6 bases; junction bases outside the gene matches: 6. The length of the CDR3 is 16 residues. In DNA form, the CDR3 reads TGTGCCACCAGTGATTCGGGACAGGGTGTGGCCGGGGAGCTGTTTTTT. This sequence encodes CATSDSGQGVAGELFF.

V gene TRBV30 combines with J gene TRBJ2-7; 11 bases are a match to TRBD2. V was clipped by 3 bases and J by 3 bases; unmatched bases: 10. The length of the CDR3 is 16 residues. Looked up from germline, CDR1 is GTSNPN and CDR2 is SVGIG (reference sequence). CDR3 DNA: TGTGCCTGGAGCAACCTCTGGCTAGCGGGGGGCTACGAGCAGTACTTC. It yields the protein CAWSNLWLAGGYEQYF.

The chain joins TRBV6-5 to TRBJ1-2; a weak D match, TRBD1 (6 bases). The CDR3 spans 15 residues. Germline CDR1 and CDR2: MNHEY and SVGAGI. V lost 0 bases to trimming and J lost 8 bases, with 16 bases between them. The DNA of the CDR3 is TGTGCCAGCAGTTACTCGCTGATGGGGGCGGGAGGCTACACCTTC. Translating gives CASSYSLMGAGGYTF.

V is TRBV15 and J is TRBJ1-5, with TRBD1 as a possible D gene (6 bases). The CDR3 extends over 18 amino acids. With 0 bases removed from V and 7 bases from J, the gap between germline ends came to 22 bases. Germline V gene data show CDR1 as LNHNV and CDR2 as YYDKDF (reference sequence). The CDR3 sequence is CATSRDRFGTRVIQPQHF. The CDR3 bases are TGTGCCACCAGCAGAGATCGCTTTGGGACACGGGTGATCCAGCCCCAGCATTTT.

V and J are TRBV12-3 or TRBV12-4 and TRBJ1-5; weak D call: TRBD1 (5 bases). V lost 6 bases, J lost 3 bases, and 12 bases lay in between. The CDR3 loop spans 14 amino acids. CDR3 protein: CASSHTGDNQPQHF. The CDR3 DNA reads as TGTGCCAGCAGCCATACAGGAGACAATCAGCCCCAGCATTTT.

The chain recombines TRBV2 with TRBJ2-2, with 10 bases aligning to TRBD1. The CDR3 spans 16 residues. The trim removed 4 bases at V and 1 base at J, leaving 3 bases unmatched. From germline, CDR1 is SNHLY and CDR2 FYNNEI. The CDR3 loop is CASSGGQGRNTGELFF. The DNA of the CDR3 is TGTGCCAGCAGTGGGGGACAGGGGAGGAACACCGGGGAGCTGTTTTTT.

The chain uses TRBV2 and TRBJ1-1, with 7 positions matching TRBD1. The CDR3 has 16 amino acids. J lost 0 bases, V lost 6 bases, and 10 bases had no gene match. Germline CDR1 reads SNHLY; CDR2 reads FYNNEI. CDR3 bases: TGTGCCAGCAGCCGACAGGGTGGGTCCATGAACACTGAAGCTTTCTTT. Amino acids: CASSRQGGSMNTEAFF.

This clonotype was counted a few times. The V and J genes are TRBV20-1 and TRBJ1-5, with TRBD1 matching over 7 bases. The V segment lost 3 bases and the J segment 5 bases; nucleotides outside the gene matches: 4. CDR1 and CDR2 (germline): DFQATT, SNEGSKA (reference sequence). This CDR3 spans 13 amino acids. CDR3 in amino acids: CSARVRGDQPQHF. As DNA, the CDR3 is TGCAGTGCTAGGGTCAGGGGGGATCAGCCCCAGCATTTT.

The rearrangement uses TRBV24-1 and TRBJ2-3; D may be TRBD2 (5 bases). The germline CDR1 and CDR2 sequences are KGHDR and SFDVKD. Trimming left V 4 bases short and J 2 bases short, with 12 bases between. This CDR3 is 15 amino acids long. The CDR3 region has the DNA TGTGCCACCAGTGACCGGACTTTCCCCACAGATACGCAGTATTTT. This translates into CATSDRTFPTDTQYF.

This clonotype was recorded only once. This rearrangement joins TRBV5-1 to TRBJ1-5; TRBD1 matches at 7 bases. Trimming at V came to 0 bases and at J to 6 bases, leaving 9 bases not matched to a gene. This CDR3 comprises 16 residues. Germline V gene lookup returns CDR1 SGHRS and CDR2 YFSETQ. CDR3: CASSLGLRGGSQPQHF. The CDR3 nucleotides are TGCGCCAGCAGCTTGGGGCTCAGGGGGGGAAGTCAGCCCCAGCATTTT.

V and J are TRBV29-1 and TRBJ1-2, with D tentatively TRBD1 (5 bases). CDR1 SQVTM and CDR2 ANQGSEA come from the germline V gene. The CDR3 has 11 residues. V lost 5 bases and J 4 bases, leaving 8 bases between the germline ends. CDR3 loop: CSVWDLYGYTF. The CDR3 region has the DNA TGCAGCGTTTGGGACCTCTATGGCTACACCTTC.

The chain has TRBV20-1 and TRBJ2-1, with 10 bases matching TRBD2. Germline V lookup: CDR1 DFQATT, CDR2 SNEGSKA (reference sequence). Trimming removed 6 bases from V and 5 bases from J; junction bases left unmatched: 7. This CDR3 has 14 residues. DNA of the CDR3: TGCAGTGCGACTCTAGCGGGAGTAAACAATGAGCAGTTCTTC. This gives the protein CSATLAGVNNEQFF.

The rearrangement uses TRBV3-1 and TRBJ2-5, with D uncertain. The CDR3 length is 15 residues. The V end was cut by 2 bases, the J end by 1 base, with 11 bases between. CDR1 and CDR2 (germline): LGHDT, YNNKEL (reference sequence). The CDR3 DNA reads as TGTGCCAGCAGCCAACGGCCAGCTCCCCAAGAGACCCAGTACTTC. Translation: CASSQRPAPQETQYF.

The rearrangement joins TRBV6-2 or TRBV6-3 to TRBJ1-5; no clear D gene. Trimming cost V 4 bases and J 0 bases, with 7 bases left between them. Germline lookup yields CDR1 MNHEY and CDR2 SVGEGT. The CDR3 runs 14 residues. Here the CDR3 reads CASSSTDSNQPQHF. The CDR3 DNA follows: TGTGCCAGCAGTTCCACCGATAGCAATCAGCCCCAGCATTTT.

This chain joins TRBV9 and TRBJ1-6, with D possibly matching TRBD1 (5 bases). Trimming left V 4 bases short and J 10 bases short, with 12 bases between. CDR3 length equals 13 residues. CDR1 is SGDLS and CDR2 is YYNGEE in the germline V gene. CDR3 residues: CASSKVRESPLHF. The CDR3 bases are TGTGCCAGCAGCAAGGTCAGGGAATCACCCCTCCACTTT.

Written as DNA, the CDR3 is TGTGCCAGCAGTTACTGGGACAGCTATCAGGGGCAGTACTTC. Its translation is CASSYWDSYQGQYF. J is TRBJ2-7 and V is TRBV6-2 or TRBV6-3, with 7 bases fitting TRBD1. CDR1 MNHEY and CDR2 SVGEGT come from the germline V gene. This CDR3 region has 14 residues. The V and J ends lost 1 base and 9 bases, in that order; junction bases with no gene match: 9.

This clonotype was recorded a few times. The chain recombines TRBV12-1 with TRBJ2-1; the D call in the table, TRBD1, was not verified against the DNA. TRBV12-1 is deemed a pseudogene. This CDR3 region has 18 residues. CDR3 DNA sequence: TGTGCCAGCAGCTCCTGTCGTTGGGTTCAGCCGGCCTACAATGAGCAGTTCTTC. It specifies CASSSCRWVQPAYNEQFF.

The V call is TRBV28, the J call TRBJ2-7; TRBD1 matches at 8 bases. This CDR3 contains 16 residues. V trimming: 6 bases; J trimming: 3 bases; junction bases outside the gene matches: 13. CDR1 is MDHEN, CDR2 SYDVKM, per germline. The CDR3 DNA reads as TGTGCCAGCAGAGTTCCTCGGGCAGGGGGCGGCTACGAGCAGTACTTC. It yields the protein CASRVPRAGGGYEQYF. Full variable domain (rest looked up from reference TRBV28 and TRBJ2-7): DVKVTQSSRYLVKRTGEKVFLECVQDMDHENMFWYRQDPGLGLRLIYFSYDVKMKEKGDIPEGYSVSREKKERFSLILESASTNQTSMYLCASRVPRAGGGYEQYFGPGTRLTVT.

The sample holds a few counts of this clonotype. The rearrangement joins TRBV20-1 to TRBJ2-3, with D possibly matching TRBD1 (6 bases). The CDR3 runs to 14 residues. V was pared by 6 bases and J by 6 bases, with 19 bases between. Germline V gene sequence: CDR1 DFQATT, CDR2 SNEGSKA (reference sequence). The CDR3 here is CSALTGWGRDTQYF. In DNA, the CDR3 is TGCAGTGCCCTGACTGGTTGGGGGCGGGATACGCAGTATTTT.

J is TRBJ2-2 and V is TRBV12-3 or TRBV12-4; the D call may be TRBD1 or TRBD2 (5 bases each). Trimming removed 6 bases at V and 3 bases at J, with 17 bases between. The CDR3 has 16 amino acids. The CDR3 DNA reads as TGTGCCAGCAGCTTCCTGGGACCGCCGGACACCGGGGAGCTGTTTTTT. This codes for CASSFLGPPDTGELFF.

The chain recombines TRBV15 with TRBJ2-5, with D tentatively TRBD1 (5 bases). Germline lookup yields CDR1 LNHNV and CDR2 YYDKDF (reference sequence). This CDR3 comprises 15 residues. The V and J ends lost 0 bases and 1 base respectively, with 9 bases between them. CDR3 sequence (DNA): TGTGCCACCAGCAGAGATCAGGGCGGCCAAGAGACCCAGTACTTC. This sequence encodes CATSRDQGGQETQYF.

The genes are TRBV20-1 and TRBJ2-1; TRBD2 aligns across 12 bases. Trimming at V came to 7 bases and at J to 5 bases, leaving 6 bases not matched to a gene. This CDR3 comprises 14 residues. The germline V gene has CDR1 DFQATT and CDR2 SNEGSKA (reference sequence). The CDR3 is CSGGGLAGNNEQFF. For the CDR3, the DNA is TGCAGTGGCGGGGGACTAGCGGGTAACAATGAGCAGTTCTTC.

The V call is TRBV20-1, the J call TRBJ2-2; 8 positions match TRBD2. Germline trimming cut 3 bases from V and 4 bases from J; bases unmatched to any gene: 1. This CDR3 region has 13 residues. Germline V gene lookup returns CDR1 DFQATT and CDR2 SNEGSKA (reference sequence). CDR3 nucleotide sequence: TGCAGTGCTAGCGGGGGGGTCACCGGGGAGCTGTTTTTT. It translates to CSASGGVTGELFF.